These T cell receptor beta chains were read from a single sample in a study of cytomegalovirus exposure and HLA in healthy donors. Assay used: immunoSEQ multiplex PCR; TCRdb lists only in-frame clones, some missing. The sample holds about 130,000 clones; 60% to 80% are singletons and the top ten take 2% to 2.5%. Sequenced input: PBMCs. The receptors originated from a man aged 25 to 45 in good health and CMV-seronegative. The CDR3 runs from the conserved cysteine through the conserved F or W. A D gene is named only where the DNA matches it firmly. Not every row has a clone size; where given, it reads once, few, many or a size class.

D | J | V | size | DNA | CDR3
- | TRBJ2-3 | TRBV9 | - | TGTGCCAGCAGCTCCGGACATGGTAGCACAGATACGCAGTATTTT | CASSSGHGSTDTQYF
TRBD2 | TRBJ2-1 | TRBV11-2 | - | TGTGCCAGTACTAGCGGGATATACAATGAGCAGTTCTTC | CASTSGIYNEQFF
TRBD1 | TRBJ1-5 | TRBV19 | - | TGTGCCACCACACAGGGGGCAGGCAATCAGCCCCAGCATTTT | CATTQGAGNQPQHF
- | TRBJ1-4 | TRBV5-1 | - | TGCGCCAGCAGCGTTGGCGGGCGTAATGAAAAACTGTTTTTT | CASSVGGRNEKLFF
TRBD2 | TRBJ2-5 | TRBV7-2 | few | TGTGCCAGCAGCTTAACTAGCGGGAGCTGGGAGACCCAGTACTTC | CASSLTSGSWETQYF
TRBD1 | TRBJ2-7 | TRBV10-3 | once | TGTGCCATCAGTGAGAGCCGGACAGGGTGGGAGCAGTACTTC | CAISESRTGWEQYF
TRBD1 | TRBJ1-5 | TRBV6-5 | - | TGTGCCAGCAGTTACGGACAGGGGAATCAGCCCCAGCATTTT | CASSYGQGNQPQHF
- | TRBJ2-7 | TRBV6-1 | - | TGTGCCAGCAGTGAAAGGATGGGGAGCTACGAGCAGTACTTC | CASSERMGSYEQYF
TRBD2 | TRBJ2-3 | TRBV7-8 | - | TGTGCCAGCAGCGCAACGGGACTAGCGGGAGTAACAGATACGCAGTATTTT | CASSATGLAGVTDTQYF
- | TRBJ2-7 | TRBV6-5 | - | TGTGCCAGCAGTTCAGGCCACGAGCAGTACTTC | CASSSGHEQYF
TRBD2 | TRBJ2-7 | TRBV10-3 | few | TGTGCCATCGGGGGGGGAGGCCTCTCCGAGCAGTACTTC | CAIGGGGLSEQYF
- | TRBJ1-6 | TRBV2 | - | TGTGCCAGCAGTGAACGAGGGCGTTCACCCCTCCACTTT | CASSERGRSPLHF
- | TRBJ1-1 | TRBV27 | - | TGTGCCAGCCACTTAGGGGGGGCGAGCACTGAAGCTTTCTTT | CASHLGGASTEAFF
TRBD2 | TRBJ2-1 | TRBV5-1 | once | TGCGCCAGCAGCTTGGTTGGGACTAGCGGGGCCAGCTCCTACAATGAGCAGTTCTTC | CASSLVGTSGASSYNEQFF
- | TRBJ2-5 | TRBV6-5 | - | TGTGCCGCGGGGCAGCGAGAACAAGAGACCCAGTACTTC | CAAGQREQETQYF
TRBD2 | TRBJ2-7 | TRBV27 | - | TGTGCCAGCAAGGGGGGACTAGCGGGACCCTACGAGCAGTACTTC | CASKGGLAGPYEQYF
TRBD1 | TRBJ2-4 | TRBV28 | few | TGTGCCAGCAGCCAGACAGGGGGCAAAAACATTCAGTACTTC | CASSQTGGKNIQYF
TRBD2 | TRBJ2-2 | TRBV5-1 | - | TGCGCCAGCAGCCAGGGACTTGACTCCGGGAGGGCCGGGGAGCTGTTTTTT | CASSQGLDSGRAGELFF
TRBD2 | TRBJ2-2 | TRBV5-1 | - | TGCGCCAGCAGCTCCCTGACTAGCGGATCCACCGGGGAGCTGTTTTTT | CASSSLTSGSTGELFF
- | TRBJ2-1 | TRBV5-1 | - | TGCGCCAGCAGCTTATGGGGCGGCAATGAGCAGTTCTTC | CASSLWGGNEQFF
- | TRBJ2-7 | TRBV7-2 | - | TGTGCCAGCAGCGCACAGGGACGAGGCGAGCAGTACTTC | CASSAQGRGEQYF
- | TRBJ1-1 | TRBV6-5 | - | TGTGCCAGCAGTTACGGCTTGGTATCGCAAACTGAAGCTTTCTTT | CASSYGLVSQTEAFF
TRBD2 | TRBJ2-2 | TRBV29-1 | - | TGCAGCGTTGGCGTCCTAGCGGTAGACACCGGGGAGCTGTTTTTT | CSVGVLAVDTGELFF
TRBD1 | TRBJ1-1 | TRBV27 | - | TGTGCCAGCAGTATACAGGGGGCACGGGCTGAAGCTTTCTTT | CASSIQGARAEAFF
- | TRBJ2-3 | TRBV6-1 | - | TGTGCCAGCAGCCACGGGTCGCTAGGCACAGATACGCAGTATTTT | CASSHGSLGTDTQYF
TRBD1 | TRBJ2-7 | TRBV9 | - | TGTGCCAGCAGCGTAGGGGACAGGGGGCTTGACGAGCAGTACTTC | CASSVGDRGLDEQYF
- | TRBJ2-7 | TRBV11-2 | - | TGTGCCAGCAGCTTAGTACAGGCAATAGGCGAGCAGTACTTC | CASSLVQAIGEQYF
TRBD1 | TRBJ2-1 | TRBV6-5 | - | TGTGCCAGCAGTTCGACAGGGTATTGGGAGCAGTTCTTC | CASSSTGYWEQFF
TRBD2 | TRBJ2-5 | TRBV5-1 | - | TGCGCCAGCAGCGGGGGACTAGCGGGAGTTGAGACCCAGTACTTC | CASSGGLAGVETQYF
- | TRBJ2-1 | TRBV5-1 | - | TGCGCCAGCAGCCAACAGGGATACTCCTACAATGAGCAGTTCTTC | CASSQQGYSYNEQFF
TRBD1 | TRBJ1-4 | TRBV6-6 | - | TGTGCCAGCAGTGTCCCGGGACAGGGAACTAATGAAAAACTGTTTTTT | CASSVPGQGTNEKLFF
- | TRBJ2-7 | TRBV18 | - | TGTGCCAGCTCAGGCGGCTACGAGCAGTACTTC | CASSGGYEQYF
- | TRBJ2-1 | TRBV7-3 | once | TGTGCCAGCAGCTTTATGTCTAGCGAGCGAGGGTATGAGCAGTTCTTC | CASSFMSSERGYEQFF
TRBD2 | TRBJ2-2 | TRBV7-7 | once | TGTGCTAGCAGCTTAGCGGGAGTATCCGGGGAGCTGTTTTTT | CASSLAGVSGELFF
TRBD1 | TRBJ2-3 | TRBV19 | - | TGTGCCAGTAGTCCCGGGACAGGAGCAGATACGCAGTATTTT | CASSPGTGADTQYF
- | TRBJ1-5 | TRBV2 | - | TGTGCCAGCAGTCAGGGTAGCAATCAGCCCCAGCATTTT | CASSQGSNQPQHF
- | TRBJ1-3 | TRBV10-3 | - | TGTGCCATCATAGCTGGAAACACCATATATTTT | CAIIAGNTIYF
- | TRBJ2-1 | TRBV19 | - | TGTGCCAGTAGTATAGTCGGGACTTACAATGAGCAGTTCTTC | CASSIVGTYNEQFF
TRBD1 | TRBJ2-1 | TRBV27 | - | TGTGCCAGCAGTTGGGGACAGGTGGCCTACAATGAGCAGTTCTTC | CASSWGQVAYNEQFF
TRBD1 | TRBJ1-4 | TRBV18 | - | TGTGCCAGCTCACAAACAGGGGGCAGTGAAAAACTGTTTTTT | CASSQTGGSEKLFF
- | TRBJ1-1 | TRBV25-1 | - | TGTGCCAGCAGTGACGTCTACAGAATGGGCACTGAAGCTTTCTTT | CASSDVYRMGTEAFF
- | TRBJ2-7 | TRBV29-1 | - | TGCAGCGTGATTGACAGGTCAAGCTCCTACGAGCAGTACTTC | CSVIDRSSSYEQYF
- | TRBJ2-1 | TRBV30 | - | TGTGCCTGGGTTCGGGACTTATCCTACAATGAGCAGTTCTTC | CAWVRDLSYNEQFF
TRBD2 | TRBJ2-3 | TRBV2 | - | TGTGCCAGCAGTGAAGTGGGACTAGCATCCACGCAGTATTTT | CASSEVGLASTQYF
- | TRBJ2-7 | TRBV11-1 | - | TGTGCCAGCAGCAAGGACAGTTCGGGCGAGCAGTACTTC | CASSKDSSGEQYF
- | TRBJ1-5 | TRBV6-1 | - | TGTGCCAGCAGTGAAAGAACAGCTCGATTAAATCAGCCCCAGCATTTT | CASSERTARLNQPQHF
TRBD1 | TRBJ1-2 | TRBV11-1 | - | TGTGCCAGCAGCCGACAGGGGGCGTTTGGCTACACCTTC | CASSRQGAFGYTF